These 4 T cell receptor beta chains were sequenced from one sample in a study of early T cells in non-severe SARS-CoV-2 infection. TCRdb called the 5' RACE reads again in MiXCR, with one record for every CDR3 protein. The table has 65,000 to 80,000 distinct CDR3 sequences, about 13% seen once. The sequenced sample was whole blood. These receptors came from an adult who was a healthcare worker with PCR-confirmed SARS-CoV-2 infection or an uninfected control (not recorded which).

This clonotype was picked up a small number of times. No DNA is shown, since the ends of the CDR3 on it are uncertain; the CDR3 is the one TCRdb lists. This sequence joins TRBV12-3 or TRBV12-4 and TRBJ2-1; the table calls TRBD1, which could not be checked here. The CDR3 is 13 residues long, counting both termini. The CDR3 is CASSRGWGGGAFF.

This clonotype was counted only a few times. The CDR3 DNA reads TGTGCCAGCAGTGAAAGGAGTTTTGGGACAGTGCTCGCGGGCACAGATACGCAGTATTTT. Protein product: CASSERSFGTVLAGTDTQYF. The chain joins TRBV6-1 to TRBJ2-3; 7 bases align to TRBD1. Germline loops: CDR1 MNHNS, CDR2 SASEGT. V trimming: 2 bases; J trimming: 1 base; junction bases outside the gene matches: 18. The CDR3 consists of 20 residues.

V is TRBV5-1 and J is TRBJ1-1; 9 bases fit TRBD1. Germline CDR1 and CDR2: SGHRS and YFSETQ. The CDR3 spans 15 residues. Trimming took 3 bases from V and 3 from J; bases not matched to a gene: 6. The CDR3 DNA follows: TGCGCCAGCAGCTCACAGGGGGCCAGGGACACTGAAGCTTTCTTT. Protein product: CASSSQGARDTEAFF.

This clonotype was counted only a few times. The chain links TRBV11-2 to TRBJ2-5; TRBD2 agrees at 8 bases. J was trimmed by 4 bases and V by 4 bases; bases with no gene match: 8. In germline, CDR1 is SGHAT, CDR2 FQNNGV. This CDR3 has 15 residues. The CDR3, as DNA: TGTGCCAGCAGCTACCGGGAGGGCCGGGGAGAGACCCAGTACTTC. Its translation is CASSYREGRGETQYF.